Presented here are 25 T cell receptor beta chains from one specimen sequenced in a study of T cell responses to AZD1222 COVID-19 vaccine (dated by TCRdb to about 2021). Interpreted using the paper, the time point label stands for: baseline before first vaccination. To prepare the library, the immunoSEQ multiplex PCR assay was applied. Sourced from immuneACCESS, this table was stored by TCRdb with only in-frame sequences that have V and J called. A share of the clones is absent; for the studies checked, an unresolved V gene accounts for under half, and the remainder has no known explanation. A total of about 76,000 clones appear in this sample, around 90% of them only once. 4.2% of the sample rests with the top ten. The material was peripheral blood, obtained on day 0 of AZD1222 vaccination. These receptors came from an adult in good health.

The chain links TRBV7-2 to TRBJ2-7, with D possibly called TRBD1 or TRBD2 (5 bases each). CDR1 is SGHTA, CDR2 FQGNSA, per germline. The CDR3 is 13 residues long. The V and J ends lost 5 bases and 2 bases respectively, with 10 bases between them. Here the CDR3 DNA reads TGTGCCAGCAGCATCCGGGACCCCTACGAGCAGTACTTC. Protein product: CASSIRDPYEQYF.

The chain is built from TRBV2 and TRBJ2-5, with TRBD1 matching 7 bases. The junction had 5 bases not matched to a gene; V was cut back by 3 bases and J by 7 bases. The germline V gene encodes CDR1 SNHLY and CDR2 FYNNEI. The CDR3 consists of 13 residues. The CDR3 region has the DNA TGTGCCAGCAGTGAGTTGGCAGGGGGGACCCAGTACTTC. It encodes CASSELAGGTQYF.

This sequence joins TRBV7-9 and TRBJ1-4, with 10 bases that match TRBD1. With V trimmed by 7 bases and J by 6 bases, 5 bases remained unmatched. Germline lookup yields CDR1 SEHNR and CDR2 FQNEAQ (reference sequence). The CDR3 covers 14 residues. Here the CDR3 reads CASTRDRGDEKLFF. In DNA form, the CDR3 reads TGTGCCAGCACCCGGGACAGGGGAGATGAAAAACTGTTTTTT.

CDR3 coding DNA: TGTGCCAGCAGTTCCACTGGTTTTTCGGCTTTCTTT. Translated: CASSSTGFSAFF. The chain joins TRBV7-9 to TRBJ1-1, with D hard to call. In germline, CDR1 is SEHNR, CDR2 FQNEAQ (reference sequence). V lost 6 bases, J lost 11 bases, and 16 bases lay in between. CDR3 length: 12 amino acids. Supplemented by reference TRBV7-9 and TRBJ1-1, the full variable domain reads DTGVSQNPRHKITKRGQNVTFRCDPISEHNRLYWYRQTLGQGPEFLTYFQNEAQLEKSRLLSDRFSAERPKGSFSTLEIQRTEQGDSAMYLCASSSTGFSAFFGQGTRLTVV.

The chain is built from TRBV2 and TRBJ2-2; 8 bases fit TRBD2. The CDR3 covers 17 residues. Germline V gives CDR1 SNHLY, CDR2 FYNNEI. J was trimmed by 4 bases and V by 3 bases; bases with no gene match: 10. The CDR3 is CASSDVGGARGTGELFF. The CDR3 DNA reads TGTGCCAGCAGTGATGTCGGGGGGGCCCGAGGCACCGGGGAGCTGTTTTTT.

The chain links TRBV2 to TRBJ1-2, with 7 bases lining up with TRBD1. Trimming cost V 7 bases and J 2 bases; bases outside gene matches: 10. Germline CDR1 SNHLY, CDR2 FYNNEI. The CDR3 is made up of 15 amino acids. The CDR3 is CASIPGQSPNYGYTF. CDR3 bases: TGTGCCAGCATACCGGGACAGAGCCCGAACTATGGCTACACCTTC. Full variable domain (missing parts from reference TRBV2 and TRBJ1-2): EPEVTQTPSHQVTQMGQEVILRCVPISNHLYFYWYRQILGQKVEFLVSFYNNEISEKSEIFDDQFSVERPDGSNFTLKIRSTKLEDSAMYFCASIPGQSPNYGYTFGSGTRLTVV.

CDR3 region: CASSVGGREQPQHF. The CDR3, as DNA: TGTGCCAGCAGCGTAGGCGGGCGGGAACAGCCCCAGCATTTT. The rearrangement joins TRBV9 to TRBJ1-5; D is unclear. Trimming left V 0 bases short and J 7 bases short, with 11 bases between. Germline-derived CDR1 and CDR2 are SGDLS and YYNGEE. The CDR3 sequence is 14 residues long.

This chain uses TRBV12-5 with TRBJ2-2; D unresolved. This CDR3 has 14 amino acids. Germline V gene sequence: CDR1 LGHNT, CDR2 FRNRAP. Trimming removed 2 bases at V and 1 base at J, with 5 bases between. The CDR3 region has the DNA TGTGCTAGTGGTTTGCCGGGGAACACCGGGGAGCTGTTTTTT. Its translation: CASGLPGNTGELFF.

The chain recombines TRBV6-5 with TRBJ1-2; D may be TRBD1 (6 bases). Trimming stripped 4 bases from V and 7 bases from J, with 10 bases between. The CDR3 extends over 12 amino acids. Germline V gene sequence: CDR1 MNHEY, CDR2 SVGAGI. The CDR3 protein is CASSWNRAGYTF. The CDR3 region has the DNA TGTGCCAGCAGTTGGAACAGGGCTGGCTACACCTTC.

V gene TRBV12-3 or TRBV12-4 combines with J gene TRBJ2-7; D may be TRBD2 (6 bases). The CDR3 sequence is 13 residues long. With 5 bases removed from V and 6 bases from J, the gap between germline ends came to 14 bases. This CDR3 is CASSREWLGEQYF. The CDR3 nucleotides are TGTGCCAGCAGTCGGGAGTGGTTAGGCGAGCAGTACTTC.

The chain uses TRBV7-2 and TRBJ2-7; 11 bases map to TRBD2. Trimming cost V 5 bases and J 0 bases; bases outside gene matches: 6. The CDR3 sequence is 16 residues long. Germline V lookup: CDR1 SGHTA, CDR2 FQGNSA. The CDR3 sequence is CASSPRLAGSSYEQYF. For the CDR3, the DNA is TGTGCCAGCAGCCCGCGACTAGCGGGGAGCTCCTACGAGCAGTACTTC. Supplemented by reference TRBV7-2 and TRBJ2-7, the full variable domain reads GAGVSQSPSNKVTEKGKDVELRCDPISGHTALYWYRQSLGQGLEFLIYFQGNSAPDKSGLPSDRFSAERTGGSVSTLTIQRTQQEDSAVYLCASSPRLAGSSYEQYFGPGTRLTVT.

V and J are TRBV11-3 and TRBJ2-6, with 7 bases matching TRBD1. The V segment lost 4 bases and the J segment 0 bases; nucleotides outside the gene matches: 12. This CDR3 has 19 amino acids. Germline loops: CDR1 SGHNT, CDR2 YENEEA. The CDR3 DNA reads TGTGCCAGCAGCTCACGATCCGGGACAGACCGCTCTGGGGCCAACGTCCTGACTTTC. It is translated as CASSSRSGTDRSGANVLTF.

The rearrangement joins TRBV6-5 to TRBJ2-2; the D is unclear. Per germline, CDR1 MNHEY and CDR2 SVGAGI. Trimming left V 7 bases short and J 0 bases short, with 6 bases between. There are 13 residues in the CDR3. CDR3 sequence reads: CASTYSNTGELFF. CDR3 coding DNA: TGTGCCAGCACCTATTCGAACACCGGGGAGCTGTTTTTT.

The J gene is TRBJ2-1, the V gene TRBV5-1; D not resolved. V lost 4 bases, J lost 16 bases, and 15 bases lay in between. The CDR3 sequence is 11 residues long. The germline V gene has CDR1 SGHRS and CDR2 YFSETQ. DNA for the CDR3: TGCGCCAGCAGCACAGATTACGCGTTTTTCTTC. The encoded protein is CASSTDYAFFF.

With regard to this clone: Other DNA sequences from this sample encode an identical CDR3 as well. The V and J genes are TRBV3-1 (or the pseudogene TRBV3-2) and TRBJ1-2; 8 nucleotides match TRBD1. The CDR3 spans 13 residues. Germline lookup yields CDR1 LGHDT and CDR2 YNNKEL (reference sequence). The ends lost 3 bases at V and 8 bases at J; junction bases unmatched: 5. The chain's CDR3 is CASSQDRVGGYTF. The CDR3 bases are TGTGCCAGCAGCCAGGACAGGGTGGGAGGCTACACCTTC.

This clone appeared a single time. In DNA form, the CDR3 reads TGCGCCAGCAGCTTAGGACAGGCTCAAGAGACCCAGTACTTC. This codes for CASSLGQAQETQYF. The chain has TRBV5-1 and TRBJ2-5; 7 bases are a match to TRBD1. With 2 bases clipped from V and 2 bases from J, the junction kept 3 bases outside the gene matches. This CDR3 spans 14 amino acids. From germline, CDR1 is SGHRS and CDR2 YFSETQ.

Worth noting for this clone: This specimen includes other DNA sequences encoding the same CDR3. This chain joins TRBV7-9 and TRBJ1-3; the D is unclear. V was cut by 4 bases and J by 0 bases, with 4 bases left in between. There are 13 residues in the CDR3. CDR1 is SEHNR, CDR2 FQNEAQ, per germline (reference sequence). CDR3 in amino acids: CASSWGSGNTIYF. The DNA of the CDR3 is TGTGCCAGCAGCTGGGGCTCTGGAAACACCATATATTTT. Full variable domain (remainder filled in from reference TRBV7-9 and TRBJ1-3): DTGVSQNPRHKITKRGQNVTFRCDPISEHNRLYWYRQTLGQGPEFLTYFQNEAQLEKSRLLSDRFSAERPKGSFSTLEIQRTEQGDSAMYLCASSWGSGNTIYFGEGSWLTVV.

The chain links TRBV28 to TRBJ1-2; D not resolved. Trimming cost V 3 bases and J 6 bases, with 11 bases left between them. This CDR3 is built from 13 residues. CDR1 and CDR2 (germline): MDHEN, SYDVKM. The CDR3: CASSFGDFHGYTF. CDR3 nucleotides: TGTGCCAGCAGTTTCGGAGATTTCCATGGCTACACCTTC.

The chain has TRBV3-1 (or the pseudogene TRBV3-2) and TRBJ1-6, with no clear D. Trimming removed 1 base at V and 9 bases at J, with 10 bases between. From germline, CDR1 is LGHDT and CDR2 YNNKEL (reference sequence). The CDR3 extends over 14 amino acids. The CDR3 region is CASSQVRVGSPLHF. The CDR3 DNA reads as TGTGCCAGCAGCCAAGTTAGGGTAGGTTCACCCCTCCACTTT.

The rearrangement uses TRBV28 and TRBJ1-2; tentatively, D is TRBD1 (5 bases). CDR3 length: 16 residues. Per the germline V gene, CDR1 is MDHEN and CDR2 is SYDVKM. Trimming pared 3 bases from V and 6 bases from J, leaving 20 bases between. The DNA for the CDR3 is TGTGCCAGCAGTTTGGACCCACCACAGCGGGGGAATGGCTACACCTTC. Translated, it gives CASSLDPPQRGNGYTF.

V and J are TRBV5-1 and TRBJ1-2, with 9 bases that match TRBD1. V lost 2 bases, J lost 8 bases, and 7 bases stayed unmatched. The CDR3 is 14 amino acids. CDR1 and CDR2 (germline): SGHRS, YFSETQ. CDR3 in amino acids: CASSFMGQGEGYTF. DNA for the CDR3: TGCGCCAGCAGCTTCATGGGACAGGGCGAAGGCTACACCTTC.

In its sample, this clone was seen once. V and J are TRBV11-3 and TRBJ2-4; D is unresolved. V was cut by 0 bases and J by 9 bases, with 6 bases left in between. The CDR3 contains 12 residues. Germline V gene data show CDR1 as SGHNT and CDR2 as YENEEA. DNA of the CDR3: TGTGCCAGCAGCTTAGAGGTGGGCATTCAGTACTTC. Its translation: CASSLEVGIQYF.

Written as DNA, the CDR3 is TGTGCCAGCATCTCTCCAGGACTGAACACTGAAGCTTTCTTT. It encodes CASISPGLNTEAFF. The chain joins TRBV3-1 (or the pseudogene TRBV3-2) to TRBJ1-1; unclear D gene. V was trimmed by 7 bases and J by 0 bases, leaving 12 bases between them. The germline V gene has CDR1 LGHDT and CDR2 YNNKEL (reference sequence). CDR3 length equals 14 residues.

This clone has just one count. The chain has TRBV2 and TRBJ2-1; TRBD2 agrees at 9 bases. Trimming at V came to 4 bases and at J to 5 bases, leaving 6 bases not matched to a gene. The germline gives CDR1 SNHLY, CDR2 FYNNEI. CDR3 length: 15 amino acids. The chain's CDR3 is CASSGVRGGNNEQFF. Written as DNA, the CDR3 is TGTGCCAGCAGTGGGGTGCGGGGGGGTAACAATGAGCAGTTCTTC.

This clone was seen a single time. The chain recombines TRBV3-1 (or the pseudogene TRBV3-2) with TRBJ2-7; 8 bases agree with TRBD2. CDR3 length: 14 amino acids. Trimming at V came to 4 bases and at J to 3 bases, leaving 5 bases not matched to a gene. The germline V gene has CDR1 LGHDT and CDR2 YNNKEL (reference sequence). CDR3 loop: CASSPPGLDYEQYF. The CDR3 coding sequence is TGTGCCAGCAGCCCCCCGGGACTAGACTACGAGCAGTACTTC.